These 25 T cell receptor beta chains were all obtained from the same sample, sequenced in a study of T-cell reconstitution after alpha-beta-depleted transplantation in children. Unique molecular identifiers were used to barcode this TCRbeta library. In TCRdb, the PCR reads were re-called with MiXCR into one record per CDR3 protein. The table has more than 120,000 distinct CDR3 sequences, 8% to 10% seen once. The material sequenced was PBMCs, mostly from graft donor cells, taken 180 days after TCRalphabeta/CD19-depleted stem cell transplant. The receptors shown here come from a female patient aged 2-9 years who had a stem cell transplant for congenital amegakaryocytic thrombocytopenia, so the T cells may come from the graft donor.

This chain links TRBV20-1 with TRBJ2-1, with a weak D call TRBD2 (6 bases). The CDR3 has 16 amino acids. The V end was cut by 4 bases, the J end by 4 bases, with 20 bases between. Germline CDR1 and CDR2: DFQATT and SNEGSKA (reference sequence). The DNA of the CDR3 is TGCAGTGCTACCCCCATTAGGGAGCGGGTGTACAATGAGCAGTTCTTC. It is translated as CSATPIRERVYNEQFF.

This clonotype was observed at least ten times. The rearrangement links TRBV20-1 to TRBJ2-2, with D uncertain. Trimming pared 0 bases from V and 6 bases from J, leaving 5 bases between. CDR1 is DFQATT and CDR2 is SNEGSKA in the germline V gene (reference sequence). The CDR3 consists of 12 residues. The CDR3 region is CSAREGSGELFF. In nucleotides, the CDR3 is TGCAGTGCTAGAGAAGGGTCCGGGGAGCTGTTTTTT.

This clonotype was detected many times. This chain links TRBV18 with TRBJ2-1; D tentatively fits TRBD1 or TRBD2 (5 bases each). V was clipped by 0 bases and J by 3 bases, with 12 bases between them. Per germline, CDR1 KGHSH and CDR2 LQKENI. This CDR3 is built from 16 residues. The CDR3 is CASSPPEGTLYNEQFF. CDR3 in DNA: TGTGCCAGCTCACCACCTGAGGGGACGCTCTACAATGAGCAGTTCTTC.

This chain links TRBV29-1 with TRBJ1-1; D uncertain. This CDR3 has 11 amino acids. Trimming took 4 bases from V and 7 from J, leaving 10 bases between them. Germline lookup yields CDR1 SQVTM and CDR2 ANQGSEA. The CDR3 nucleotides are TGCAGCGTTGCGTATTCCCGTGAAGCTTTCTTT. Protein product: CSVAYSREAFF. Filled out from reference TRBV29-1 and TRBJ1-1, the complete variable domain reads SAVISQKPSRDICQRGTSLTIQCQVDSQVTMMFWYRQQPGQSLTLIATANQGSEATYESGFVIDKFPISRPNLTFSTLTVSNMSPEDSSIYLCSVAYSREAFFGQGTRLTVV.

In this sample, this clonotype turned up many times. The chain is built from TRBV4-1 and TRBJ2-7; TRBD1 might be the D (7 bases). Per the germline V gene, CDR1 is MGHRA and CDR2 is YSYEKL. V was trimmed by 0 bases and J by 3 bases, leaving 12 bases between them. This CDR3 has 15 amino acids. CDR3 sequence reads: CASSQESQGGYEQYF. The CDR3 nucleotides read TGCGCCAGCAGCCAAGAAAGCCAGGGGGGCTACGAGCAGTACTTC.

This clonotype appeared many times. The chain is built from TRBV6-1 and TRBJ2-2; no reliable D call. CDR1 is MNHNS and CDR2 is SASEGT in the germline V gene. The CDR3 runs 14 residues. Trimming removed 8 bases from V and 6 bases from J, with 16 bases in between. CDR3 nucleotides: TGTGCCAGCGGGATCGGAAGATGGGCCGGGGAGCTGTTTTTT. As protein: CASGIGRWAGELFF.

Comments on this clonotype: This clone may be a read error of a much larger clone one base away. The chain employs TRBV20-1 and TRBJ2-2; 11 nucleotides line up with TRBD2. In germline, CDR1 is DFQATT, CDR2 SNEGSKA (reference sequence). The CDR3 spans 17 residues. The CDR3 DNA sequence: TGCTGTGCTAGATTCCCTAGCGGGGGGCAGGGCACCGGGGAGCTGTTTTTT. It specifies CCARFPSGGQGTGELFF.

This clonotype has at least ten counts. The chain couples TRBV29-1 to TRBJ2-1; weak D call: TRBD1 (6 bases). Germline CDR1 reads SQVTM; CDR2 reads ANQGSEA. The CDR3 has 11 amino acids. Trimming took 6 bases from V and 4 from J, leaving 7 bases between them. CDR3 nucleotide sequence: TGCAGCGTCAGGGGATACAATGAGCAGTTCTTC. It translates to CSVRGYNEQFF.

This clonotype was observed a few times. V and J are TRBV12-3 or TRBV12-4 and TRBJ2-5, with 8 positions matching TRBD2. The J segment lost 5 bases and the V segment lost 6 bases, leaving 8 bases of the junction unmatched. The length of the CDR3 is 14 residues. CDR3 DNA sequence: TGTGCCAGCAGCCCCGGACTAGCTAGGGAGACCCAGTACTTC. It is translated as CASSPGLARETQYF.

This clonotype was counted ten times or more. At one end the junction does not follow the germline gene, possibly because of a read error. Here the CDR3 reads CASSLVAGGNTGELFF. The CDR3 DNA reads TGCGCCAGCAGCTTGGTGGCAGGGGGAAACACCGGGGAGCTGTTTTTT. This chain uses TRBV12-3 or TRBV12-4 with TRBJ2-2; TRBD1 matches 7 bases. CDR3 length equals 16 residues.

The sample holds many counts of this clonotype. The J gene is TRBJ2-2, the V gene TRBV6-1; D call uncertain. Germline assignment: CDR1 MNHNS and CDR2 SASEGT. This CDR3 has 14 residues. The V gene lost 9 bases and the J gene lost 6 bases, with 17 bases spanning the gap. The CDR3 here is CASSVWSRSGELFF. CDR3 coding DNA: TGTGCCAGTTCGGTCTGGTCTCGGTCCGGGGAGCTGTTTTTT.

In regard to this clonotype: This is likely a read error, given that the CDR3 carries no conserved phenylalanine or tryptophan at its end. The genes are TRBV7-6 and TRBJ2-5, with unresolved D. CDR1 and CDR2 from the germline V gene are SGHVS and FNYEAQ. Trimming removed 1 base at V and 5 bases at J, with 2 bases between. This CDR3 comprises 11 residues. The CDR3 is CASSLDETQYL. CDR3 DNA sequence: TGTGCCAGCAGCTTAGACGAGACCCAGTACCTC.

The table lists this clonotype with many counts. The CDR3 protein is CASSLIRVGHKETQYF. CDR3 coding DNA: TGTGCCAGCAGTTTAATCCGCGTGGGACATAAAGAGACCCAGTACTTC. The V call is TRBV12-3 or TRBV12-4, the J call TRBJ2-5; D possibly corresponds to TRBD1 (6 bases). The CDR3 covers 16 residues. Deletions cut 2 bases from V and 3 bases from J, with 16 bases between.

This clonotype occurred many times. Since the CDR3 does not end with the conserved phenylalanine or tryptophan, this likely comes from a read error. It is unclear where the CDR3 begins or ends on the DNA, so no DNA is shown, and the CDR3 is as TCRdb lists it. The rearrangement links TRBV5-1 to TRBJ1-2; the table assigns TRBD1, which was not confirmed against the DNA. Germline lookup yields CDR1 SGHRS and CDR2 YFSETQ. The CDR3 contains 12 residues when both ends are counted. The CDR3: CASSLAGDSYLY.

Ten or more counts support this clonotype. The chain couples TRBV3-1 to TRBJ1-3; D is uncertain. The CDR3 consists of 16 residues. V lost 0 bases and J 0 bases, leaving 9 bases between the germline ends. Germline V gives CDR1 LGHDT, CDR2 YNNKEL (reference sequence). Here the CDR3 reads CASSQDVARSGNTIYF. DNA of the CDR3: TGTGCCAGCAGCCAAGACGTTGCGCGCTCTGGAAACACCATATATTTT.

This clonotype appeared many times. CDR3: CTSSQDLQTQYF. Here the CDR3 DNA reads TGCACCAGCAGCCAAGATCTACAGACCCAGTACTTC. The chain recombines TRBV1 with TRBJ2-5. TRBV1 represents a pseudogene. The CDR3 runs 12 residues.

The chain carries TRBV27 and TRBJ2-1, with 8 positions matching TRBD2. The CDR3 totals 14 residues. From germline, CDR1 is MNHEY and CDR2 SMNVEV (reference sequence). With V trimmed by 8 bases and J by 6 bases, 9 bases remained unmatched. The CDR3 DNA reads TGTGCCAGCGGGGCAAGCGGGAGTTTCAATGAGCAGTTCTTC. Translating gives CASGASGSFNEQFF.

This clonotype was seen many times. The DNA of the CDR3 is TGCAGTGCTAGGCCTCAGCCAGGCTCCTACGAGCAGTACTTC. Its translation: CSARPQPGSYEQYF. The chain combines TRBV20-1 with TRBJ2-7, with D unclear. The CDR3 covers 14 residues. CDR1 is DFQATT, CDR2 SNEGSKA, per germline (reference sequence). Trimming removed 3 bases at V and 0 bases at J, with 12 bases between.

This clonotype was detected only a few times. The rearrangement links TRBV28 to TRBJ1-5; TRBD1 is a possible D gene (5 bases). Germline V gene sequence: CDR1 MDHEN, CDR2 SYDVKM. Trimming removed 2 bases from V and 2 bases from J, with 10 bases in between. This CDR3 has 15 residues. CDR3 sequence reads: CASSLMGVGNQPQHF. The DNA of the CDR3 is TGTGCCAGCAGTTTAATGGGGGTAGGCAATCAGCCCCAGCATTTT.

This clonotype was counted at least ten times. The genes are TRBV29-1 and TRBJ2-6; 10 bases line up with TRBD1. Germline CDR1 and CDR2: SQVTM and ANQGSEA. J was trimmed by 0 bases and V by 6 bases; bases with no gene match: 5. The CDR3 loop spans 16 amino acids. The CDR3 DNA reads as TGCAGCGTCCGGGACAGGGGCCGCTCTGGGGCCAACGTCCTGACTTTC. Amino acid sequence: CSVRDRGRSGANVLTF.

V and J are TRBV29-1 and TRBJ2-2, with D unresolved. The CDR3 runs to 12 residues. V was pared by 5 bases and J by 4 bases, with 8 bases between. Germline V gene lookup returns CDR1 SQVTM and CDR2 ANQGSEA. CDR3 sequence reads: CSVYRATGELFF. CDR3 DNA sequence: TGCAGCGTTTACAGAGCCACCGGGGAGCTGTTTTTT.

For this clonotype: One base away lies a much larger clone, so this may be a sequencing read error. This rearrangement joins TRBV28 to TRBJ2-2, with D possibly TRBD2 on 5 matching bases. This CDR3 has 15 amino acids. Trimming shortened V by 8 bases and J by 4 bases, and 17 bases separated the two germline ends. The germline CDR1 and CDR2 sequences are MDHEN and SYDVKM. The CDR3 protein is CASYALTKRTGELFF. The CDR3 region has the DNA TGTGCCAGCTATGCCTTGACTAAGCGCACCGGGGAGCTGTTTTTT. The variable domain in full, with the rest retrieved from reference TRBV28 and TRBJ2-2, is DVKVTQSSRYLVKRTGEKVFLECVQDMDHENMFWYRQDPGLGLRLIYFSYDVKMKEKGDIPEGYSVSREKKERFSLILESASTNQTSMYLCASYALTKRTGELFFGEGSRLTVL.

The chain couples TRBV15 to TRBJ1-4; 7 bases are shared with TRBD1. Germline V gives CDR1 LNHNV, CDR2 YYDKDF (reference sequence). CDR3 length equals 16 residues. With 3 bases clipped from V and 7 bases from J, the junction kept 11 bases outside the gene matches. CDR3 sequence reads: CATSRANTGVGEKLFF. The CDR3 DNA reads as TGTGCCACCAGCAGGGCCAACACAGGGGTTGGTGAAAAACTGTTTTTT.

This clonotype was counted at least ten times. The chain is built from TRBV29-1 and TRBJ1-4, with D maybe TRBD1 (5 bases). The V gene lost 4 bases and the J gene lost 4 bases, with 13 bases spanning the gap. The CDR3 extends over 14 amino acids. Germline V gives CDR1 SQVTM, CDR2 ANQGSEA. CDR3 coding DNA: TGCAGCGTTGGGCGGGGCGGGGGTAATGAAAAACTGTTTTTT. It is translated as CSVGRGGGNEKLFF.

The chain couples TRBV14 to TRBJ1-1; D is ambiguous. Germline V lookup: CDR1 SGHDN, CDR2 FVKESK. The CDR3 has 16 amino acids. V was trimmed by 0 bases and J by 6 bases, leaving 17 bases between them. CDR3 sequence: CASSQDLDISTSEAFF. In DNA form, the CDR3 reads TGTGCCAGCAGCCAAGACCTAGATATATCGACATCTGAAGCTTTCTTT.